This note documents a single TCR beta chain sequence. What antigen it recognizes has not been identified. No base qualities exist here, and no much larger clone lies one base off it. This sample was included in a study of T-cell memory formation after mild COVID-19 (dated by TCRdb to the early 2020s). With regard to the full study: Most TCR sequence clusters were specific to one of the two donors. T-cell clones expanding and contracting after mild COVID-19 in two donors were tracked by longitudinal TCRalpha and TCRbeta repertoire sequencing. The cohort was made up of two young adult volunteers, one female and one male, who were previously healthy. Points the paper makes about the study in general: Some responding clones were detected in pre-infection memory, suggesting pre-existing cross-reactive memory T cells joined the SARS-CoV-2 response. Contracting CD4+ clones were located mainly in the CM and EM memory subsets, whereas CD8+ clones were found to be enriched in EMRA. Whether the second-wave clones peaking on day 37 were SARS-CoV-2 specific was not confirmed. Clones contracting from day 15 to 85 had balanced CD4/CD8 phenotypes, while a second wave expanding from day 15 to 37 was biased towards CD4+. The study included only a couple of mild cases, and larger cohorts that include severe cases with pre-infection samples were judged to be necessary.

In the germline V gene, CDR1 corresponds to SGHTA and CDR2 to FQGNSA. Measured from the cysteine to the phenylalanine, the CDR3 is 14 residues long. Here the CDR3 DNA is all that survives: 42 bases in frame from base 1. V is reduced by 6 bases and J by 6 bases, leaving a spacing of 14 bases between them. PBMCs were isolated by Ficoll-Paque density gradient centrifugation. The sequencer listed for this sample is Illumina NovaSeq 6000. TCRalpha and TCRbeta cDNA libraries were constructed by 5'RACE with constant-segment primers, with sample barcodes and unique molecular identifiers being introduced. Trizol reagent was used to extract RNA from every sample. Libraries were amplified in two PCR steps, with a second sample barcode and Illumina TruSeq adapters added in the second step. The libraries were sequenced on an Illumina NovaSeq using 2 x 150 bp paired-end reads. For the original study's pipeline: The reads were demultiplexed and collapsed into UMI-guided consensus sequences using migec v1.2.7. With mixcr v2.1.11, UMI consensuses were aligned to TRA and TRB V and J templates and assembled into clonotypes. Clonotypes were classified as expanded or contracted when called significant by both edgeR and NoisET, with noise models trained on biological replicates. For edgeR calls, a false discovery rate-adjusted p below 0.01 and a log2 fold-change threshold of 1 were applied. PCA with hierarchical clustering of max-normalized trajectories of the 1000 most abundant clonotypes was used as exploratory dynamics analysis. Each responding clone was given a CD4 or CD8 phenotype based on the CD4+ and CD8+ repertoires, which had been sequenced separately. TCRdb itself trimmed the public reads at Q25 with fastp, ran MiXCR and retained productive beta chains. When rows share a CDR3 protein, they turn into one entry using the most common DNA and genes. TCRdb assigned the V and J calls; the authors' analysis was not used. Present in this sample are about 310,000 distinct CDR3 sequences, approximately 16% of which were seen just once. In total, the top ten clones hold approximately 23% of the sample.

The chain joins TRBV7-2 to TRBJ2-2; the D call could be TRBD1 or TRBD2, with each sharing 7 bases. This TCR came from a man between 18 and 29 years old who had mild COVID-19 (a few samples of this study predate the infection). The sample titles of this study are shuffled in the database, so cell type and time point are left out; the donor was told from shared clones. The sequenced material came from PBMCs or a T cell subset sorted from them (not recorded which). The CDR3 has the sequence CASRPQGGAGELFF. The DNA sequence is TGTGCCAGCAGACCTCAGGGGGGGGCCGGGGAGCTGTTTTTT.